This T cell receptor (beta chain) was profiled in a study of control samples from healthy donors and cancer patients (TCRdb year 2020). Library construction relied on the immunoSEQ multiplex PCR assay. TCRdb mirrors the immuneACCESS table, restricted to in-frame sequences. Some clones are absent from its copies; in checked studies, under half trace to an unresolved V gene, and the reason for the others is unknown. The sample yields 15,000 to 20,000 clones; 70% to 90% were counted once. Together, the top ten hold about 29% of the sample. From cysteine to phenylalanine, the CDR3 is 11 amino acids long. Just the 33-base CDR3 DNA is kept, in frame starting at base 1. V loses 1 base, J loses 6 bases, and the germline ends lie 4 bases apart. CDR1 and CDR2, per the germline V gene (reference sequence), are LGHDT and YNNKEL. Remarks on this clone: It lacks a known antigen. Per-nucleotide qualities are absent, and no much larger clonotype sits a single base away.

Source material: PBMCs. The sequence was collected from a man aged 55 to 70 with head and neck cancer. This chain is built from TRBV3-1 (or the pseudogene TRBV3-2) and TRBJ2-7; the D segment cannot be called with confidence. The nucleotides are TGTGCCAGCAGCCAAGGGTTCGAGCAGTACTTC. It specifies CASSQGFEQYF.